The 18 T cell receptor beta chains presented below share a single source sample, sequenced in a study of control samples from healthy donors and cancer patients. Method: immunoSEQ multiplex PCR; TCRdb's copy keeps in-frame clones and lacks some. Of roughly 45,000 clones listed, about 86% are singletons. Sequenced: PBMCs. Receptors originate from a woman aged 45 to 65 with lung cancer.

The CDR3 is CASSPRTGHGFRPLHF. CDR3 bases: TGTGCCAGCAGCCCCCGGACGGGACACGGCTTTAGACCCCTCCACTTT. The V gene is TRBV14, the J gene TRBJ1-6; tentatively, D is TRBD1 (6 bases). The V gene lost 4 bases and the J gene lost 12 bases, with 22 bases spanning the gap. The CDR3 has 16 amino acids. Germline V gene lookup returns CDR1 SGHDN and CDR2 FVKESK.

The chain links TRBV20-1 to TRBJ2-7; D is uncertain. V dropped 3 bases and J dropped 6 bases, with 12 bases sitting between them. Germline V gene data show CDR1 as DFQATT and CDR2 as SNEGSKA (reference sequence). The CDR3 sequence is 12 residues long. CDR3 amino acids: CSASRGQSEQYF. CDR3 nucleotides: TGCAGTGCTAGTCGTGGGCAGTCCGAGCAGTACTTC.

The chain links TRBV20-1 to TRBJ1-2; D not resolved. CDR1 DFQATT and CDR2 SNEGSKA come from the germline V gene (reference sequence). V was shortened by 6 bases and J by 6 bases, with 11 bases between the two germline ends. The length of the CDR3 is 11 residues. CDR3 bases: TGCAGTGCCCGTTACGGGGATGGCTACACCTTC. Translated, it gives CSARYGDGYTF.

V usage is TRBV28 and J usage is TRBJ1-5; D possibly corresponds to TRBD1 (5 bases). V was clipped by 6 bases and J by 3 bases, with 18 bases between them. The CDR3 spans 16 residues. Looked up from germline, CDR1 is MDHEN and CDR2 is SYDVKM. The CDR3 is CASRRGNLFINQPQHF. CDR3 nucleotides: TGTGCCAGCAGAAGGGGAAACCTCTTTATCAATCAGCCCCAGCATTTT.

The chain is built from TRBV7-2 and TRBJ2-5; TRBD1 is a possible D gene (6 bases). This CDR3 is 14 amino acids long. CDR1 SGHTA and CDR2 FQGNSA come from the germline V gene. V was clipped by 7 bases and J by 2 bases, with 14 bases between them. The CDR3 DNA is TGTGCCAGCACCTACTACGGACAGCAAGAGACCCAGTACTTC. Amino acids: CASTYYGQQETQYF.

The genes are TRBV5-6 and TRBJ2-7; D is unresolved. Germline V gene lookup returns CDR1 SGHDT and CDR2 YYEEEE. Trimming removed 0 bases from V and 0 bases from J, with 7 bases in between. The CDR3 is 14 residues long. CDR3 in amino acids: CASSLAGHSYEQYF. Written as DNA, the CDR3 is TGTGCCAGCAGCTTGGCCGGGCACTCCTACGAGCAGTACTTC.

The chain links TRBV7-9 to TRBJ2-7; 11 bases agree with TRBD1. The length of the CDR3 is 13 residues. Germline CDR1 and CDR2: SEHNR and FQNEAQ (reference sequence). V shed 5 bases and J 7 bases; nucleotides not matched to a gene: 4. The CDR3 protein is CASSPGTGGEQYF. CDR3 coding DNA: TGTGCCAGCAGCCCCGGGACAGGGGGAGAGCAGTACTTC.

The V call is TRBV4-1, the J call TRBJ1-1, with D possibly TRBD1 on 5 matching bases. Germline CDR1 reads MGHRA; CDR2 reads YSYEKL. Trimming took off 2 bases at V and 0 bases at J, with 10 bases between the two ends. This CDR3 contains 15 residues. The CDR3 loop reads CASSQRQPMNTEAFF. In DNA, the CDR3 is TGCGCCAGCAGCCAACGACAGCCGATGAACACTGAAGCTTTCTTT.

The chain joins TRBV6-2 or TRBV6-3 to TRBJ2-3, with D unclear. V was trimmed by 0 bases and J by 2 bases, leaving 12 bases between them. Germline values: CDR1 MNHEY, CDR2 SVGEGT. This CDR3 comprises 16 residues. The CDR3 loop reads CASSYSIGYSTDTQYF. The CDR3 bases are TGTGCCAGCAGTTACTCGATAGGTTACTCCACAGATACGCAGTATTTT.

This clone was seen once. CDR3 coding DNA: TGTGCCAGTAGTATTCCGCTGATTGGAGTCTCGAACACTGAAGCTTTCTTT. It translates to CASSIPLIGVSNTEAFF. V is TRBV19 and J is TRBJ1-1; D remains ambiguous. CDR3 length equals 17 residues. V was trimmed by 3 bases and J by 1 base, leaving 18 bases between them. Germline V gene lookup returns CDR1 LNHDA and CDR2 SQIVND (reference sequence).

The CDR3 reads CATSREGQGNYGYTF. CDR3 coding DNA: TGTGCCACCAGCAGAGAAGGACAGGGGAACTATGGCTACACCTTC. The V gene is TRBV15, the J gene TRBJ1-2, with 9 bases matching TRBD1. This CDR3 contains 15 residues. J was trimmed by 2 bases and V by 0 bases; bases with no gene match: 1. Germline CDR1 is LNHNV and CDR2 is YYDKDF (reference sequence).

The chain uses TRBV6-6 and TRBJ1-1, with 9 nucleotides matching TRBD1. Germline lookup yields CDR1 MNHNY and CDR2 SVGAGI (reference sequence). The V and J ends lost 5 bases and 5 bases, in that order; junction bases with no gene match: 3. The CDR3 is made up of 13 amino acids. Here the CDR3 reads CASSDRGKTEAFF. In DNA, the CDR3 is TGTGCCAGCAGTGACAGGGGGAAAACTGAAGCTTTCTTT.

In nucleotides, the CDR3 is TGTGCCATCAGTGTGGTACAGGGTGGTGATAATTCACCCCTCCACTTT. It is translated as CAISVVQGGDNSPLHF. The chain is built from TRBV10-3 and TRBJ1-6; maybe TRBD1 (6 bases). The ends were cut back, 4 bases at V and 5 bases at J, with 15 bases in the middle. CDR1 and CDR2 (germline): ENHRY, SYGVKD. This CDR3 region has 16 residues.

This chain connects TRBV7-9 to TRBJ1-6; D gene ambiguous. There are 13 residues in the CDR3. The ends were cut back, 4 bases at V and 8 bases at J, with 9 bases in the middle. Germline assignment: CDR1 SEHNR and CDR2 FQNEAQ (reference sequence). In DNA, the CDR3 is TGTGCCAGCAGCTCTCTGGGAGATTCACCCCTCCACTTT. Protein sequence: CASSSLGDSPLHF.

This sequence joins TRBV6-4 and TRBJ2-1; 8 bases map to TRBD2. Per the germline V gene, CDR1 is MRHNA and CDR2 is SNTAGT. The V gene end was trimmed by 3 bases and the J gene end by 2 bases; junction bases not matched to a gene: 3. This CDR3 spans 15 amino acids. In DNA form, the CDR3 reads TGTGCCAGCAGTGAATCGGGACTAGCCTACAATGAGCAGTTCTTC. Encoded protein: CASSESGLAYNEQFF.

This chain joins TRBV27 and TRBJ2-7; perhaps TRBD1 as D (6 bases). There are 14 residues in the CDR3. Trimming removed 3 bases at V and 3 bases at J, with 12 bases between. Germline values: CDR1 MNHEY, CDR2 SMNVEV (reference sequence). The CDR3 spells CASSLGAGVYEQYF. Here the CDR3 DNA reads TGTGCCAGCAGTTTGGGGGCAGGGGTCTACGAGCAGTACTTC.

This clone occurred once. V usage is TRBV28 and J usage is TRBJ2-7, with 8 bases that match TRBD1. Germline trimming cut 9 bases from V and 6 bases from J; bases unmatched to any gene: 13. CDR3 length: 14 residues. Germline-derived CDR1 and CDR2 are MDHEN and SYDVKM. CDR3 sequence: CASLTWQGAPEQYF. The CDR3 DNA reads TGTGCCAGTCTTACTTGGCAGGGGGCGCCCGAGCAGTACTTC.

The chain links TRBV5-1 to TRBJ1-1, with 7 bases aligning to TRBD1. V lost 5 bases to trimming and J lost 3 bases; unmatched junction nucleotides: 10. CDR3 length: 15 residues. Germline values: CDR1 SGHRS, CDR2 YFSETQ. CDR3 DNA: TGCGCCAGCAGTGGCAGGGGGTTAGAGGACACTGAAGCTTTCTTT. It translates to CASSGRGLEDTEAFF.